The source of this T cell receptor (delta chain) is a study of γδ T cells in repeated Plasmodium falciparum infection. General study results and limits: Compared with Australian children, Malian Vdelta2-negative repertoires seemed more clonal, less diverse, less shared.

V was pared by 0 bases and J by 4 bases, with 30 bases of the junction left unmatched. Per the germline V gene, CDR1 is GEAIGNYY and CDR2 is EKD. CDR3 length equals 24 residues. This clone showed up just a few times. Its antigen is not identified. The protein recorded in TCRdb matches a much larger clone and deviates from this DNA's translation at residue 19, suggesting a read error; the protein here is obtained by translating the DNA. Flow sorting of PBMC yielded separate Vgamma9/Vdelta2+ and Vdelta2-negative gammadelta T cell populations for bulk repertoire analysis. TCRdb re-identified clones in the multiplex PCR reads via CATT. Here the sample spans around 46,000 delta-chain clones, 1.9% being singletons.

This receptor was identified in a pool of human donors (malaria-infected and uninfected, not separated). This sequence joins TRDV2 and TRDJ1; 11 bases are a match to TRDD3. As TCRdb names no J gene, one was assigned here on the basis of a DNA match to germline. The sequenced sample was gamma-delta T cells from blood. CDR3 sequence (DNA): TGTGCCTGTGACACCGTTATCCCTTACTCAGACTGGGGGATAGGAACGAATTACAGCGATAAACTCATCTTT. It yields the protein CACDTVIPYSDWGIGTNYSDKLIF.